These T cell receptor beta chains were read from a single sample in a study of cytomegalovirus exposure and HLA in healthy donors. Produced via immunoSEQ multiplex PCR; TCRdb's table is partial and in-frame only. The table has 200,000 or so clones, around 83% seen once; the top ten hold around an eighth. Sequenced: PBMCs. These receptor sequences come from a woman between 25 and 40 years old in good health and CMV-seropositive. The CDR3 runs from the conserved cysteine through the conserved F or W. D genes are given only for firm matches. Part of the rows lack a size; the others show once, few, many or a class for expanded clones.

-,TRBJ1-2,TRBD1,TRBV29-1,TGCAGCGTTATCATAAAAAACAAACCGGGACAGTCTAACTATGGCTACACCTTC,CSVIIKNKPGQSNYGYTF
-,TRBJ2-1,TRBD1,TRBV7-6,TGTGCCAGCAGCGCGACAGGGGTGAACTACAATGAGCAGTTCTTC,CASSATGVNYNEQFF
few,TRBJ1-2,TRBD1,TRBV19,TGTGCCAGTAGTATAGTAGCTAGGGGACAGGGTCCACGTGGCTACACCTTC,CASSIVARGQGPRGYTF
-,TRBJ1-5,TRBD1,TRBV7-6,TGTGCCAGCAGCTTAGAGTCCCGACAGGGCTTAGGGAATCAGCCCCAGCATTTT,CASSLESRQGLGNQPQHF
-,TRBJ2-1,TRBD2,TRBV7-9,TGTGCCAGCAGCTTAGTTAGCGGGGGACCGGGAGTCTTGAATGAGCAGTTCTTC,CASSLVSGGPGVLNEQFF
-,TRBJ1-1,-,TRBV6-5,TGTGCCAGCATAACACCCGAGAACACTGAAGCTTTCTTT,CASITPENTEAFF
once,TRBJ2-1,-,TRBV2,TGTGCCAGCAGTGGACTTGTTGGGACTGCGGATGAGCAGTTCTTC,CASSGLVGTADEQFF
-,TRBJ1-2,-,TRBV15,TGTGCCACCAGCAGAGACAGGGGTGTTTACTATGGCTACACCTTC,CATSRDRGVYYGYTF
-,TRBJ1-1,TRBD1,TRBV7-6,TGTGCCAGCAGCCTCAGACAGGGGGGTATTAGGAACACTGAAGCTTTCTTT,CASSLRQGGIRNTEAFF
-,TRBJ2-3,-,TRBV11-2,TGTGCCAGCAGCTCCAACCAGCGGCCCACAGATACGCAGTATTTT,CASSSNQRPTDTQYF
-,TRBJ2-1,TRBD2,TRBV4-2,TGTGCCAGCAGCCAGTCTGGGGGACTAGGTAAAAATGAGCAGTTCTTC,CASSQSGGLGKNEQFF
-,TRBJ1-1,-,TRBV6-4,TGTGCCAGCAGTTTGGTCGCGTCCGCTGAAGCTTTCTTT,CASSLVASAEAFF
-,TRBJ2-1,TRBD1,TRBV7-9,TGTGCCAGCAGCCTCCGGGACAGGGAAAACAATGAGCAGTTCTTC,CASSLRDRENNEQFF
once,TRBJ1-5,TRBD1,TRBV28,TGTGCCAGCAGCTCGCAGGGGGCCCCCAATCAGCCCCAGCATTTT,CASSSQGAPNQPQHF
-,TRBJ1-5,-,TRBV2,TGTGCCAGCGAGCGGTCCCAGGTGAGCAATCAGCCCCAGCATTTT,CASERSQVSNQPQHF
-,TRBJ1-2,-,TRBV29-1,TGCAGCGTTGTCCCAGCTAACTATGGCTACACCTTC,CSVVPANYGYTF
-,TRBJ1-2,-,TRBV28,TGTGCCAGCAGCCTTGCCGGACGGGGCTATGGCTACACCTTC,CASSLAGRGYGYTF
once,TRBJ2-7,-,TRBV29-1,TGCAGCGTTGGAACTACAGGGTACTACGAGCAGTACTTC,CSVGTTGYYEQYF
once,TRBJ2-2,TRBD1,TRBV9,TGTGCCAGCAGCGTGCAGGGGGCTCCCACAAACACCGGGGAGCTGTTTTTT,CASSVQGAPTNTGELFF
-,TRBJ2-3,TRBD2,TRBV4-2,TGTGCCAGCAGCGGTACTACTAGCGGGAGTTGGTATACGCAGTATTTT,CASSGTTSGSWYTQYF
-,TRBJ1-4,TRBD1,TRBV5-1,TGCGCCAGCAGCTCCGACGGGACAGGGGGCCGAGGGGAAAAACTGTTTTTT,CASSSDGTGGRGEKLFF
-,TRBJ2-2,TRBD1,TRBV18,TGTGCCAGCTCACCACCGGACAGGGCCCGGGAGCTGTTTTTT,CASSPPDRARELFF
-,TRBJ1-5,-,TRBV18,TGTGCCAGCTCACTCCACGGGGGTCAGCCCCAGCATTTT,CASSLHGGQPQHF
-,TRBJ1-5,-,TRBV29-1,TGCAGCGTTGGGCAGGGTGGCAATCAGCCCCAGCATTTT,CSVGQGGNQPQHF
-,TRBJ2-1,TRBD2,TRBV27,TGTGCCAGCAGTTTTGATGGGACTAGCGGCACGCAGTTCTTC,CASSFDGTSGTQFF
-,TRBJ1-1,-,TRBV27,TGTGCCAGCAGTGGGGAAACAGGGCTCACTGAAGCTTTCTTT,CASSGETGLTEAFF
-,TRBJ2-7,-,TRBV5-1,TGCGCCAGCAGCCCCGCCCGGGGGGCGCCCTACGAGCAGTACTTC,CASSPARGAPYEQYF
-,TRBJ1-2,-,TRBV15,TGTGCCACCAGCAGAGATCGCGGGGGAAACTATGGCTACACCTTC,CATSRDRGGNYGYTF
-,TRBJ1-1,-,TRBV29-1,TGCAGCGTCAACTTGGGGGCCACTGAAGCTTTCTTT,CSVNLGATEAFF
-,TRBJ2-7,TRBD2,TRBV28,TGTGCCAGCAGTTTAGCGGGGGGTCTGGGTCACGAGCAGTACTTC,CASSLAGGLGHEQYF
-,TRBJ1-2,TRBD1,TRBV9,TGTGCCAGCAGCGTGGGTCGGCAGGGGGTCTATGGCTACACCTTC,CASSVGRQGVYGYTF
-,TRBJ2-7,-,TRBV28,TGTGCCAGCAGGGGTGGCAGGGAGGACGAGCAGTACTTC,CASRGGREDEQYF
-,TRBJ2-2,-,TRBV15,TGTGCCACCAGCAGAAGTAGGGGGTACGCCGGGGAGCTGTTTTTT,CATSRSRGYAGELFF
once,TRBJ2-1,TRBD2,TRBV5-1,TGCGCCAGCCGCCGTAGCGGGATTGAGGAGCAGTTCTTC,CASRRSGIEEQFF